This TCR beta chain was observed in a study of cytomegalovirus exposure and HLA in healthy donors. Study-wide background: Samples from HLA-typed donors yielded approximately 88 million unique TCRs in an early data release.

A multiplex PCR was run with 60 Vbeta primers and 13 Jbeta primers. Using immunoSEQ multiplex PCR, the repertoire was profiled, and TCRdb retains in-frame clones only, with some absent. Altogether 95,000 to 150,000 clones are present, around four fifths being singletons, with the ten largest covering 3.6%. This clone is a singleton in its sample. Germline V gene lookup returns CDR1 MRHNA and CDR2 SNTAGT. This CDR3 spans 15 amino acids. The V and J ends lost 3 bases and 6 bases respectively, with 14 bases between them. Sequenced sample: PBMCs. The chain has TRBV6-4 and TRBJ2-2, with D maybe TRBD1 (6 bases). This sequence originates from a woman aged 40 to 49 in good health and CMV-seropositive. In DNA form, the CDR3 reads TGTGCCAGCAGTGAAGAAACAGGGTCGGCCGGGGAGCTGTTTTTT. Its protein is CASSEETGSAGELFF.